The 12 T cell receptor beta chains reported below all come from one sample, sequenced in a study of shared clonotypes between healthy human individuals. The protocol was immunoSEQ multiplex PCR, while the TCRdb copy is restricted to in-frame clones and leaves out a portion. Among approximately 2.4 million clones listed, more than 90% were seen once. The specimen was naive CD4+ T cells sorted from blood. Subset: CD45RA+ positively selected. These receptor sequences come from a man aged 18-30 years in good health.

The chain uses TRBV5-1 and TRBJ1-2; D call uncertain. The CDR3 covers 16 residues. V was shortened by 0 bases and J by 8 bases, with 20 bases between the two germline ends. Germline V lookup: CDR1 SGHRS, CDR2 YFSETQ. CDR3 in amino acids: CASSLVQRTTPWGYTF. For the CDR3, the DNA is TGCGCCAGCAGCTTGGTACAGCGAACTACCCCCTGGGGCTACACCTTC.

J is TRBJ2-7 and V is TRBV5-1; 9 nucleotides line up with TRBD1. The CDR3 is made up of 15 amino acids. Germline V gene data show CDR1 as SGHRS and CDR2 as YFSETQ. V lost 4 bases, J lost 3 bases, and 8 bases stayed unmatched. In nucleotides, the CDR3 is TGCGCCAGCAGCGCCCTCCCGGGACAGGGCTACGAGCAGTACTTC. This gives the protein CASSALPGQGYEQYF.

This clone appeared a single time. V and J are TRBV5-1 and TRBJ2-1, with D possibly matching TRBD2 (5 bases). With 3 bases removed from V and 7 bases from J, the gap between germline ends came to 17 bases. This CDR3 region has 15 residues. Germline assignment: CDR1 SGHRS and CDR2 YFSETQ. CDR3 DNA: TGCGCCAGCAGCTCAATTAGGACTCTCGAAAATGAGCAGTTCTTC. Amino acids: CASSSIRTLENEQFF.

Regarding this clone: Other DNA sequences within the sample encode an identical CDR3. CDR3 bases: TGTGCCAGCAGCTCGGGACTAGCGGGGGGCACAGATACGCAGTATTTT. Its translation: CASSSGLAGGTDTQYF. The V call is TRBV7-2, the J call TRBJ2-3; the match to TRBD2 covers 14 bases. V gave up 4 bases and J gave up 1 base; unmatched junction bases: 1. The CDR3 spans 16 residues. CDR1 is SGHTA, CDR2 FQGNSA, per germline.

This chain uses TRBV5-8 with TRBJ2-1; 11 bases map to TRBD1. Trimming at V came to 3 bases and at J to 8 bases, leaving 7 bases not matched to a gene. The CDR3 has 15 residues. Germline CDR1 SGHTS, CDR2 YDEGEE. The CDR3 DNA follows: TGTGCCAGCAGCTGGGCCGGGACAGGGGGGCATGAGCAGTTCTTC. Translating gives CASSWAGTGGHEQFF.

The gene calls are TRBV11-3 and TRBJ2-7; TRBD1 is a possible D gene (8 bases). Germline V gene data show CDR1 as SGHNT and CDR2 as YENEEA. This CDR3 is built from 15 residues. The V and J ends lost 5 bases and 3 bases respectively, with 17 bases between them. The CDR3 nucleotides are TGTGCCAGCAGCCAGGGGGGGACAGGAGACTACGAGCAGTACTTC. It yields the protein CASSQGGTGDYEQYF.

This chain joins TRBV19 and TRBJ2-7, with 9 bases matching TRBD1. CDR3 length equals 14 residues. Looked up from germline, CDR1 is LNHDA and CDR2 is SQIVND (reference sequence). Trimming removed 7 bases from V and 0 bases from J; junction bases left unmatched: 4. CDR3 DNA sequence: TGTGCCAGTACCGGGGACAGGGCCTCCTACGAGCAGTACTTC. This encodes CASTGDRASYEQYF.

V and J are TRBV5-4 and TRBJ2-2, with D perhaps assigned TRBD1 or TRBD2 (6 bases each). The CDR3 is 16 amino acids. Germline CDR1 is SGHNT and CDR2 is YYREEE (reference sequence). V was cut by 4 bases and J by 0 bases, with 13 bases left in between. CDR3 sequence: CASSPGGGSNTGELFF. In DNA, the CDR3 is TGTGCCAGCAGCCCAGGAGGGGGTTCGAACACCGGGGAGCTGTTTTTT.

V usage is TRBV25-1 and J usage is TRBJ2-7, with TRBD1 matching over 8 bases. The V segment lost 10 bases and the J segment 7 bases; nucleotides outside the gene matches: 21. The CDR3 is 16 amino acids. Germline lookup yields CDR1 MGHDK and CDR2 SYGVNS. The DNA of the CDR3 is TGTGCCACATCACAGGGGGACGGGACACCCTCTTCGGAGCAGTACTTC. The encoded protein is CATSQGDGTPSSEQYF.

J is TRBJ2-3 and V is TRBV7-2, with D perhaps matching TRBD2 (5 bases). The CDR3 sequence is 17 residues long. V was shortened by 1 base and J by 4 bases, with 18 bases between the two germline ends. Germline CDR1 SGHTA, CDR2 FQGNSA. CDR3 amino acids: CASSLGAAVRIPDTQYF. The CDR3 region has the DNA TGTGCCAGCAGCTTAGGGGCAGCGGTGAGGATCCCAGATACGCAGTATTTT.

As for this clone: The same CDR3 is also encoded by other DNA sequences in this sample. The V and J genes are TRBV5-1 and TRBJ2-7; a possible D gene is TRBD2 (6 bases). Germline V CDR1 and CDR2: SGHRS, YFSETQ. Trimming removed 3 bases at V and 3 bases at J, with 7 bases between. CDR3 length equals 12 residues. The CDR3 region is CASSSTSYEQYF. The CDR3 DNA reads TGCGCCAGCAGCTCGACTAGCTACGAGCAGTACTTC.

The V and J genes are TRBV30 and TRBJ1-1, with D possibly matching TRBD1 (6 bases). Germline V gene sequence: CDR1 GTSNPN, CDR2 SVGIG (reference sequence). The CDR3 is 12 amino acids. CDR3 in amino acids: CALEGGSTEAFF. The CDR3 bases are TGTGCGTTGGAAGGGGGGAGCACTGAAGCTTTCTTT.